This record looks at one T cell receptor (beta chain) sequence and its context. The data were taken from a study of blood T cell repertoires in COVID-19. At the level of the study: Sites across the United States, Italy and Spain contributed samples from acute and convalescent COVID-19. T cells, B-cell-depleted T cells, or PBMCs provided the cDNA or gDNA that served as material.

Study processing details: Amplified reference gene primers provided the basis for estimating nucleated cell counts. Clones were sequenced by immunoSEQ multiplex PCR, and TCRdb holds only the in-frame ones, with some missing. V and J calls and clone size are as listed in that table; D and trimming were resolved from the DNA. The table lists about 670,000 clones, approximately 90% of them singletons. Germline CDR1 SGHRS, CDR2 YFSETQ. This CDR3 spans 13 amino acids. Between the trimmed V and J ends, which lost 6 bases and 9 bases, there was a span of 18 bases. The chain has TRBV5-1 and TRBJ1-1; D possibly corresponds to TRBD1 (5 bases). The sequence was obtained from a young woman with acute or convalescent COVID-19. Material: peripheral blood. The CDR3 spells CASTHDGAGKAFF. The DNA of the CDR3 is TGCGCCAGCACACACGATGGGGCAGGAAAAGCTTTCTTT. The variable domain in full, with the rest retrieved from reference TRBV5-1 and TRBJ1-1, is KAGVTQTPRYLIKTRGQQVTLSCSPISGHRSVSWYQQTPGQGLQFLFEYFSETQRNKGNFPGRFSGRQFSNSRSEMNVSTLELGDSALYLCASTHDGAGKAFFGQGTRLTVV.